In its sample, the clone carrying this T cell receptor beta chain was seen once. Its antigen is undetermined. The record originates from a study of OX40 agonist ivuxolimab in advanced cancers. The method was immunoSEQ multiplex PCR; TCRdb's version includes in-frame clones alone and lacks a portion of them. The sample holds 53,000 or so clones; around 83% are singletons and the top ten take about 0.65%. Study results and limitations: CD8+ T cells showed, on average, more clonal expansion than CD4+ cells. The work left the antigen specificity of expanded peripheral T cells undetermined. Some nonresponders likewise displayed low normalized T-cell clonal expansion. With doses of 0.1 to 3.0 mg/kg, CD4+ and CD8+ blood T cells had undergone clonal expansion by week 6.

The CDR3 runs to 14 residues. The V end lost 4 bases, the J end lost 4 bases, and 14 bases lay between the germline ends. Per germline, CDR1 SEHNR and CDR2 FQNEAQ (reference sequence). This specimen was CD4+ or CD8+ T cells sorted from blood, taken in a trial of the OX40 agonist ivuxolimab. This TCR derives from an adult with an advanced solid tumor such as melanoma, head and neck, liver or kidney cancer. This sequence joins TRBV7-9 and TRBJ2-7; D possibly matches TRBD1 or TRBD2 (6 bases each). CDR3 sequence reads: CASSSSGASYEQYF. CDR3 nucleotides: TGTGCCAGCAGCTCCTCGGGGGCCTCATACGAGCAGTACTTC.